One sample yielded the 2 T cell receptor beta chains listed below, sequenced in a study of T cell changes during pregnancy in multiple sclerosis (dated by TCRdb to the late 2010s). The library was prepared using the immunoSEQ multiplex PCR assay. Here the immuneACCESS table is served through TCRdb, limited to in-frame sequences with V and J called. Missing clones are a known gap in these copies; in checked studies unresolved V genes cover under half, and the rest lacks a known reason. The sample profile shows 40,000 to 45,000 clones; around 89% of them were found once. Around 5.6% of the sample is taken by the ten largest. Material: CD8+ T cells from peripheral blood mononuclear cells, obtained after pregnancy. These receptors all stem from a female donor in good health, enrolled as a control in a pregnancy study.

This clone is labeled medium-sized. The chain links TRBV6-5 to TRBJ2-7; the match to TRBD2 covers 7 bases. The CDR3 covers 14 residues. V dropped 1 base and J dropped 7; count of bases not matched to a gene: 7. Germline assignment: CDR1 MNHEY and CDR2 SVGAGI. The CDR3 spells CASSYWRGTREQYF. The DNA for the CDR3 is TGTGCCAGCAGTTACTGGCGGGGGACTCGGGAGCAGTACTTC.

V is TRBV13 and J is TRBJ2-3, with 10 positions matching TRBD1. Germline values: CDR1 PRHDT, CDR2 FYEKMQ (reference sequence). J lost 4 bases, V lost 4 bases, and 8 bases had no gene match. The CDR3 runs 16 residues. The CDR3: CASSSLGTGVSDTQYF. As DNA, the CDR3 is TGTGCCAGCAGCTCCTTGGGGACAGGGGTTTCAGATACGCAGTATTTT.